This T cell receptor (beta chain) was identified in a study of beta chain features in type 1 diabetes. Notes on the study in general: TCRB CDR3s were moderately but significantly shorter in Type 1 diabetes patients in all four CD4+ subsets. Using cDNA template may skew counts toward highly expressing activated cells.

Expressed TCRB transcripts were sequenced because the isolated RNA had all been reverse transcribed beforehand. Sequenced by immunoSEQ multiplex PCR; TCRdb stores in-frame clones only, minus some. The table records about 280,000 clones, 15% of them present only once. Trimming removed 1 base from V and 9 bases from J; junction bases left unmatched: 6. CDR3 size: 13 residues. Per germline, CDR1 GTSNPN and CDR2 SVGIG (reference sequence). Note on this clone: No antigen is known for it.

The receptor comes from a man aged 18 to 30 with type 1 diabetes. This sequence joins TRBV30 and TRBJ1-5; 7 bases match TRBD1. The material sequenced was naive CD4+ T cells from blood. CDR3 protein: CAWSDRGSGPQHF. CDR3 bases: TGTGCCTGGAGTGACAGGGGCTCAGGGCCCCAGCATTTT.